The sequence of this T cell receptor (beta chain) was determined in a study of Ad26.COV2.S vaccination and SARS-CoV-2 variants (dated by TCRdb to the early 2020s). With respect to the entire study: Donors in the vaccine arm were drawn from COV1001, a multicentre, randomized, double-blind, placebo-controlled phase I-IIa trial testing Ad26.COV2.S in healthy adults. Ad26.COV2.S was administered intramuscularly at a dose of 5x10^10 or 1x10^11 viral particles, either as one shot or as two shots given 56 days apart. Sequencing of the TCRbeta repertoire served to evaluate the specificity and breadth of SARS-CoV-2-reactive T cell receptors following Ad26.COV2.S vaccination. A total of 32 samples were included in the TCR-sequenced set, comprising roughly 19 Ad26.COV2.S vaccine recipients, 5 placebo recipients and 8 SARS-CoV-2 convalescent individuals. Trial participants were randomized into five groups of five, in which low-dose or high-dose Ad26.COV2.S was given once or twice, or placebo was given on both occasions. Blinding of investigators to trial group allocation was maintained during experiments and outcome assessment. The investigation overall reported the following: The authors noted that total T cell responses may have been underestimated by the TCR breadth and depth analyses. Spike-specific TCR breadth was higher in Ad26.COV2.S recipients than in placebo recipients (P = 0.0014). Vaccine and placebo recipients had comparable non-spike TCR breadth, which fits with the vaccine containing only spike. The study lacked the statistical power to compare responses across vaccine doses or regimens. After vaccination, spike-specific CD8+ and CD4+ T cell responses were reported to show substantial breadth.

The immunoSEQ Assay was used to sequence TCRbeta CDR3 regions. After extraction, genomic DNA underwent amplification by bias-controlled multiplex PCR, followed by high-throughput sequencing. In the authors' own workflow: Collapsing and filtering of sequences were performed to quantify the absolute abundance of each unique TCRbeta CDR3 region. Usable DNA was measured by amplifying reference genes present in all nucleated cells, and TCRbeta template counts were normalized to that usable DNA to estimate T cell fraction. Repertoire TCRs were annotated as SARS-CoV-2-specific when V gene, CDR3 amino acid sequence and J gene were exactly matched to a known reactive TCR set. The reference SARS-CoV-2 TCR set was derived from MIRA and filtered for enrichment in COVID-19-positive ImmuneCODE repertoires, a step that removed public or cross-reactive TCRs. Drawing on the MIRA antigens, annotated TCRs were analysed further at the level of specific ORF or position within ORF. Depth was the summed frequency of annotated unique rearrangements, while breadth was defined as annotated unique rearrangements over total unique productive rearrangements. Group comparisons of TCR breadth used two-sided Wilcoxon rank-sum tests. TCRdb obtained this table from immuneACCESS and retained in-frame rearrangements with V and J assigned. These tables miss some clones; where compared with another copy, unresolved V genes account for less than half of the shortfall, and the remainder is unexplained. V, J and clone size derive from that table, while D and trimming were established from the DNA sequence. Counted in this sample were around 450,000 clones; about 88% of them appeared once. Clones ranked in the top ten supply over 2% of the sample.

In the case of this clone: The clone's antigen remains unknown. It has no much larger one-base neighbor in the sample; base qualities were not kept.

This specimen's treatment or condition label, per the study, means: around 19 received Ad26.COV2.S at low or high dose, single or two shots; about 5 received placebo; per-sample allocation not given. For vaccine and placebo recipients, repertoires were sequenced using samples collected on day 63 after the first injection. Cohort 1b enrolled about two dozen adults aged 18-55 years at a single site in Boston, USA, between 29 July and 7 August 2020. As a vaccine, Ad26.COV2.S was a replication-incompetent adenovirus type 26 vector that expressed a prefusion-stabilized SARS-CoV-2 spike protein derived from the original Wuhan strain. This sequence was found in a person aged 18-60 years who received the Ad26.COV2.S COVID-19 vaccine or a placebo. Sequencing used peripheral blood, obtained in a trial of Ad26.COV2.S vaccine versus placebo.

The CDR3 has the sequence CASSSSVVLKLFF. The nucleotide sequence reads TGTGCCAGCAGTTCATCGGTCGTCTTAAAACTGTTTTTT. The chain links TRBV12-3 or TRBV12-4 with TRBJ1-4, with an unclear D gene assignment. CDR3 length: 13 amino acids, cysteine to phenylalanine. The read is trimmed to its CDR3 DNA, 39 bases read in frame from base 1. The junction carries 13 bases between V and J, which are trimmed by 4 bases and 10 bases respectively.